The present TCR beta chain was sequenced within a study of T cell repertoires in cytomegalovirus infection (dated by TCRdb to between 2017 and 2020). In the study overall: Because public TCR beta signatures pointed to carriage of CMV infection together with the matching HLA type, the HLA type of each donor mattered for the analysis. The paper as a whole reports these results and caveats: In both this cohort and an independent cohort of over 350 donors, the cumulative frequency of public TCR beta family members distinguished carriers of CMV infection plus the relevant HLA type. In the ex vivo response, HLA-C-restricted CMV-specific TCR beta clonotypes were dominant, and in two of eight donors the single most frequent clonotype came from this HLA-C-restricted group.

Inclusive of the bounding cysteine and phenylalanine, the CDR3 is 13 residues long. Just the 39-base CDR3 DNA is kept, in frame starting at base 1. CDR1 and CDR2, looked up from the germline V gene, are MDHEN and SYDVKM. V is pruned by 8 bases and J by 7 bases, leaving 5 bases of the junction without a gene match. The sequencer was an Illumina HiSeq 1500. TCRdb handled the public reads itself, with Q25 trimming in fastp and clone calling in MiXCR, and kept productive beta chains. Duplicate CDR3 protein sequences are folded into a single record with the most common DNA and genes. This sample is represented by roughly 300,000 distinct CDR3 sequences; more than 9% of them were singletons. In total, the top ten clones hold about 4.5% of the sample. This clonotype was counted a few times. Its target antigen remains unknown. It has no much larger one-base neighbor in the sample; base qualities were not kept.

The sample taken for sequencing was PBMCs. The sequence was obtained from a human donor in good health (CMV status not recorded). Some clones in this sample may be carry-over from other donors' samples. The chain is encoded by TRBV28 joined to TRBJ1-5, and 10 junctional nucleotides match TRBD1. Here is the DNA: TGTGCCAGCCTGGACAGGGGGAAACAGCCCCAGCATTTT. Translation gives CASLDRGKQPQHF. Supplemented by the reference TRBV28 and TRBJ1-5 proteins around the CDR3, the complete variable domain is DVKVTQSSRYLVKRTGEKVFLECVQDMDHENMFWYRQDPGLGLRLIYFSYDVKMKEKGDIPEGYSVSREKKERFSLILESASTNQTSMYLCASLDRGKQPQHFGDGTRLSIL.